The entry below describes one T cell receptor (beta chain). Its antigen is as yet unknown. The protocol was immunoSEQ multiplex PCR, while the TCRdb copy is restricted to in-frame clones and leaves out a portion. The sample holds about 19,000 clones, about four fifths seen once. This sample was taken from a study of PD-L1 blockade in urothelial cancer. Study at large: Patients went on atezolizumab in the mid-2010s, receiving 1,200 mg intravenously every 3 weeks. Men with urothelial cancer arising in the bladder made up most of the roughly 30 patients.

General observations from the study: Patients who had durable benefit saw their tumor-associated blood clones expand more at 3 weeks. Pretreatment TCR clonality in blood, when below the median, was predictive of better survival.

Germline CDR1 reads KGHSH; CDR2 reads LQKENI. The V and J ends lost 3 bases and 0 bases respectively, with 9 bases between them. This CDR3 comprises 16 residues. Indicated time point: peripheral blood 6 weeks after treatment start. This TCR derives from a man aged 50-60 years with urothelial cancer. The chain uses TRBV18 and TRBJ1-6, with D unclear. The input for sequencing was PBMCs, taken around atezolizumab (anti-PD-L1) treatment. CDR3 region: CASSPAQSSYNSPLHF. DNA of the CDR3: TGTGCCAGCTCACCCGCACAGAGCTCCTATAATTCACCCCTCCACTTT.